A single T cell receptor (beta chain) is shown here with its context. The authors negatively isolated CD8+ and CD4+ T cells and FACS-enriched TEMRA cells. The data derive from a study of CD8 T cells in Susac syndrome. It was with random hexamers that roughly 0.5 to 1 ug RNA was reverse transcribed. Each CDR3 protein is one row after TCRdb ran MiXCR on the immunoSEQ multiplex PCR reads. The repertoire has roughly 200,000 distinct CDR3 sequences, approximately 94% of them found once; the top ten carry 0.12%. This CDR3 is 17 amino acids long. The ends lost 1 base at V and 1 base at J; junction bases unmatched: 7. Germline V gives CDR1 SGHDN, CDR2 FVKESK.

Sequenced input: CD4+ T cells from PBMCs. J is TRBJ2-5 and V is TRBV14, with 9 bases matching TRBD2. The receptor comes from a human donor with Susac syndrome. The CDR3 DNA follows: TGTGCCAGCAGCCAAGGAAGGCTAGCGGGGATCCAAGAGACCCAGTACTTC. Its translation is CASSQGRLAGIQETQYF.